The 2 T cell receptor beta chains in this list originate from one sample, sequenced in a study of T-cell memory formation after mild COVID-19. TCRdb reprocessed the 5' RACE reads with MiXCR, giving one entry per CDR3 protein. The top ten clones hold under 45% of a sample with over 70,000 distinct CDR3 sequences, around 16% of them seen once. Material for sequencing was PBMCs or a T cell subset sorted from them (not recorded which). The receptors shown here come from a young man who had mild COVID-19 (a few samples of this study predate the infection). Cell type and time point are not known.

The chain joins TRBV12-3 or TRBV12-4 to TRBJ1-5; 9 positions agree with TRBD1. J lost 6 bases, V lost 6 bases, and 9 bases had no gene match. CDR3 length: 15 residues. CDR3 residues: CASSSEGQGRQPQHF. In DNA form, the CDR3 reads TGTGCCAGCAGCTCCGAGGGACAGGGCCGTCAGCCCCAGCATTTT.

The chain links TRBV7-2 to TRBJ1-5; D is perhaps TRBD1 (6 bases). The CDR3 length is 16 residues. Germline-derived CDR1 and CDR2 are SGHTA and FQGNSA. V shed 4 bases and J shed 3 bases, with 16 bases lying between them. The CDR3: CASSSRGGRYNQPQHF. The DNA of the CDR3 is TGTGCCAGCAGCTCTAGGGGGGGAAGGTACAATCAGCCCCAGCATTTT.